This T cell receptor (beta chain) was recorded in a study of blood T cell repertoires in COVID-19. Study background: Samples representing acute and convalescent COVID-19 were sourced from the United States, Italy and Spain. Sources were T cells, B-cell-depleted T cells, or PBMCs; the material itself was cDNA or gDNA.

The trim removed 7 bases at V and 5 bases at J, leaving 9 bases unmatched. This CDR3 is built from 15 residues. Looked up from germline, CDR1 is MNHEY and CDR2 is SVGAGI. As processed by the authors: Using reference gene primer amplification, nucleated cell counts were estimated. Profiling relied on immunoSEQ multiplex PCR, and the TCRdb table lists in-frame clones only, not all of them. That table is the source of V, J and clone size, and D and trimming were worked out from the DNA. This table holds about 50,000 clones, roughly 86% found once. Sequencing was carried out using peripheral blood. The chain recombines TRBV6-5 with TRBJ2-5, with 11 bases lining up with TRBD2. The clonotype comes from a human donor in a cohort sampled during active COVID-19. CDR3 DNA sequence: TGTGCCAGCACTACGGGACTAGCGGTCGGTGAGACCCAGTACTTC. This encodes CASTTGLAVGETQYF.